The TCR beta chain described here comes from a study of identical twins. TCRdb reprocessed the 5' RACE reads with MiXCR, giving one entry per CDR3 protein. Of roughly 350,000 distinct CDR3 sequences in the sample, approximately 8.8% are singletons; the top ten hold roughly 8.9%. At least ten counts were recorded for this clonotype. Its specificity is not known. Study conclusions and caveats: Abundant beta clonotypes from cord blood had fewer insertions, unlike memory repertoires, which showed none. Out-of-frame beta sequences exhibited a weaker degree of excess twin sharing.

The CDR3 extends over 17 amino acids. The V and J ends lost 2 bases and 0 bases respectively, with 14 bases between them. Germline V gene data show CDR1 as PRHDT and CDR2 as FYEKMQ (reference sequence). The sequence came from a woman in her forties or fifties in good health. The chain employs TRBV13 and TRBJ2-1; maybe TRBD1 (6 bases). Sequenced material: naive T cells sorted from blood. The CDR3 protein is CASSLPSDRSSYNEQFF. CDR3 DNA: TGTGCCAGCAGCTTACCCTCCGACAGGAGCTCCTACAATGAGCAGTTCTTC.